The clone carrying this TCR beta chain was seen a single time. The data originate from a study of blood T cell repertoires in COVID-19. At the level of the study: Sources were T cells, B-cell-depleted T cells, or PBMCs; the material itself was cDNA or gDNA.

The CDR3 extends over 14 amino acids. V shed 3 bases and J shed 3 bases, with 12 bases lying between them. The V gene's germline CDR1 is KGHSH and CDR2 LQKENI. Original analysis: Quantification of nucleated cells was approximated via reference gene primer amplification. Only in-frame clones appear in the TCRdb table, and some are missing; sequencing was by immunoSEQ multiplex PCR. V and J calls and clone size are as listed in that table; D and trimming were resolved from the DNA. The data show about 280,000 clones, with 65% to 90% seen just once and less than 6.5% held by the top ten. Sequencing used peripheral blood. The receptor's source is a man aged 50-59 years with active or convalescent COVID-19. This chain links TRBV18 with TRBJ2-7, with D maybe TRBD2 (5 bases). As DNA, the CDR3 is TGTGCCAGCTCACCGAGGGAGTGGGGCTACGAGCAGTACTTC. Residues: CASSPREWGYEQYF.